One and the same sample provided the 3 T cell receptor beta chains below, sequenced in a study of shared clonotypes between healthy human individuals. The repertoire was sequenced with immunoSEQ multiplex PCR; TCRdb's copy has only in-frame clones and lacks some. The sample holds 400,000 to 600,000 clones, roughly 95% seen once. The sample consisted of naive CD4+ T cells sorted from blood. As to subset: CD45RA+ positively selected. The source of these receptors is a young woman in good health.

This clone showed up just once. The V call is TRBV2, the J call TRBJ2-2; 8 bases line up with TRBD2. CDR3 length equals 14 residues. CDR1 is SNHLY, CDR2 FYNNEI, per germline. Losses at the gene ends were 7 bases for V and 5 bases for J; bases not matched to a gene: 6. The CDR3 bases are TGTGCCAGCAACCGGGAGGGCCGTACCGGGGAGCTGTTTTTT. Protein product: CASNREGRTGELFF.

This sequence joins TRBV5-1 and TRBJ2-5, with TRBD2 as a possible D gene (6 bases). CDR3 length: 14 residues. Germline V gene sequence: CDR1 SGHRS, CDR2 YFSETQ. Trimming took 4 bases from V and 5 from J, leaving 15 bases between them. The CDR3 bases are TGCGCCAGCAGCCCCCTCTCGGGGGACGAGACCCAGTACTTC. It encodes CASSPLSGDETQYF.

V and J are TRBV28 and TRBJ1-5, with a possible D match to TRBD1 (5 bases). Trimming cost V 5 bases and J 4 bases, with 12 bases left between them. Germline CDR1 and CDR2: MDHEN and SYDVKM. CDR3 length: 14 residues. The DNA of the CDR3 is TGTGCCAGCAGTGGCGGGGCAGCTAATCAGCCCCAGCATTTT. Protein: CASSGGAANQPQHF.